Shown below are 32 T cell receptor beta chains from a single sample sequenced in a study of tumor-infiltrating lymphocytes in localized non-small cell lung cancer. This table comes from immunoSEQ multiplex PCR, and its TCRdb copy is limited to in-frame clones, with some not included. The data contain about 23,000 clones, approximately 71% of them singletons. The sequencing sample was made of lung tumor tissue. All receptors derive from a human donor with non-small cell lung cancer.

There are a few counts of this clone. The genes are TRBV28 and TRBJ2-7; D may correspond to TRBD1 or TRBD2 (5 bases each). The CDR3 covers 14 residues. Deletions cut 7 bases from V and 4 bases from J, with 17 bases between. Per germline, CDR1 MDHEN and CDR2 SYDVKM. The CDR3 reads CASTARGAGYEQYF. CDR3 nucleotides: TGTGCCAGCACCGCCCGGGGCGCCGGTTACGAGCAGTACTTC.

The chain is built from TRBV5-1 and TRBJ2-7; D may match TRBD1 or TRBD2 (5 bases each). V lost 2 bases, J lost 0 bases, and 12 bases lay in between. The CDR3 has 15 residues. Per the germline V gene, CDR1 is SGHRS and CDR2 is YFSETQ. This CDR3 reads CASSFTRTPSYEQYF. CDR3 DNA sequence: TGCGCCAGCAGCTTCACTAGGACACCCTCCTACGAGCAGTACTTC.

The rearrangement joins TRBV7-6 to TRBJ2-1; D call uncertain. Trimming pared 1 base from V and 4 bases from J, leaving 17 bases between. Germline V CDR1 and CDR2: SGHVS, FNYEAQ. This CDR3 contains 17 residues. CDR3 nucleotides: TGTGCCAGCAGCTTAGAAGTGAAGGGCCTCATTTACAATGAGCAGTTCTTC. Its translation: CASSLEVKGLIYNEQFF.

V and J are TRBV11-2 and TRBJ2-5; D might be TRBD2 (6 bases). Per germline, CDR1 SGHAT and CDR2 FQNNGV. This CDR3 comprises 15 residues. V was cut by 1 base and J by 2 bases, with 11 bases left in between. In nucleotides, the CDR3 is TGTGCCAGCAGCTTAGTTCTGGGGGGACAAGAGACCCAGTACTTC. This gives the protein CASSLVLGGQETQYF.

This clone turned up a few times. The CDR3 region has the DNA TGTGCCAGCAGCTCATCCCACTACGAGCAGTACTTC. It translates to CASSSSHYEQYF. This sequence joins TRBV5-6 and TRBJ2-7; no clear D gene. The CDR3 consists of 12 residues. Germline values: CDR1 SGHDT, CDR2 YYEEEE. V lost 3 bases and J 3 bases, leaving 7 bases between the germline ends.

The chain carries TRBV7-8 and TRBJ2-1; D possibly corresponds to TRBD1 (5 bases). V lost 1 base, J lost 14 bases, and 12 bases lay in between. The CDR3 totals 12 residues. Germline CDR1 SGHVS, CDR2 FQNEAQ. CDR3 residues: CASSLEGSREFF. The CDR3 DNA reads TGTGCCAGCAGCTTAGAGGGGTCTAGGGAGTTCTTC.

This chain connects TRBV18 to TRBJ2-7, with 13 nucleotides matching TRBD2. J gave up 4 bases and V 0 bases, and 6 bases lay outside the gene matches. CDR1 KGHSH and CDR2 LQKENI come from the germline V gene. This CDR3 comprises 17 residues. CDR3 DNA: TGTGCCAGCTCACCACCGGGGACTAGCGGGAATATATACGAGCAGTACTTC. Amino acid sequence: CASSPPGTSGNIYEQYF.

The chain carries TRBV5-4 and TRBJ2-3; 12 positions match TRBD1. Looked up from germline, CDR1 is SGHNT and CDR2 is YYREEE (reference sequence). The CDR3 has 16 amino acids. V shed 3 bases, J shed 6 bases, and the junction held 8 bases outside the gene matches. CDR3 in DNA: TGTGCCAGCAGCTATTTAACCGGGACAGGGGGCGATACGCAGTATTTT. Its protein is CASSYLTGTGGDTQYF.

CDR3 amino acids: CASSLAVSRGAETQYF. In nucleotides, the CDR3 is TGTGCCAGCAGCTTAGCGGTATCCAGGGGCGCAGAGACCCAGTACTTC. The V call is TRBV7-2, the J call TRBJ2-5, with D maybe TRBD1 (6 bases). V lost 0 bases to trimming and J lost 4 bases, with 15 bases between them. Per germline, CDR1 SGHTA and CDR2 FQGNSA. The CDR3 loop spans 16 amino acids. Full variable domain (rest looked up from reference TRBV7-2 and TRBJ2-5): GAGVSQSPSNKVTEKGKDVELRCDPISGHTALYWYRQSLGQGLEFLIYFQGNSAPDKSGLPSDRFSAERTGGSVSTLTIQRTQQEDSAVYLCASSLAVSRGAETQYFGPGTRLLVL.

The chain uses TRBV18 and TRBJ2-5; D is unresolved. The DNA end lines up better with TRBJ2-7; the J call may be wrong. Germline V CDR1 and CDR2: KGHSH, LQKENI. The CDR3 is 12 residues long. CDR3: CASSPPGYEQYF. DNA of the CDR3: TGTGCCAGCTCACCACCGGGATACGAGCAGTACTTC.

The chain employs TRBV28 and TRBJ1-2; D gene uncertain. The CDR3 runs to 13 residues. The V gene lost 6 bases and the J gene lost 5 bases, with 13 bases spanning the gap. Germline lookup yields CDR1 MDHEN and CDR2 SYDVKM. The CDR3: CASSPRPSYGYTF. Here the CDR3 DNA reads TGTGCCAGCAGCCCACGCCCTTCTTATGGCTACACCTTC.

This chain joins TRBV4-3 and TRBJ1-2; perhaps TRBD1 as D (5 bases). CDR3 length equals 15 residues. Germline CDR1 LGHNA, CDR2 YSLEER. V lost 2 bases to trimming and J lost 3 bases, with 13 bases between them. CDR3 amino acids: CASSQTGTFDYGYTF. The CDR3 coding sequence is TGCGCCAGCAGCCAAACCGGGACCTTCGACTATGGCTACACCTTC.

The chain combines TRBV10-1 with TRBJ2-5; 7 positions match TRBD1. The trim removed 7 bases at V and 2 bases at J, leaving 13 bases unmatched. The CDR3 sequence is 16 residues long. CDR1 WNHNN and CDR2 SYGVQD come from the germline V gene (reference sequence). This chain's CDR3 is CASNVRVLRGQETQYF. The CDR3 DNA sequence: TGCGCCAGCAATGTCCGGGTCCTCAGGGGGCAAGAGACCCAGTACTTC.

This clone was seen only once. The chain links TRBV18 to TRBJ1-4; TRBD1 might be the D (5 bases). From germline, CDR1 is KGHSH and CDR2 LQKENI. CDR3 length: 16 amino acids. V shed 5 bases and J shed 2 bases, with 15 bases lying between them. The CDR3 nucleotides are TGTGCCAGCTCAATCTTGGGGCTCAATACTAATGAAAAACTGTTTTTT. Its protein product is CASSILGLNTNEKLFF.

This chain connects TRBV7-2 to TRBJ1-2, with D uncertain. V was shortened by 0 bases and J by 3 bases, with 11 bases between the two germline ends. Germline values: CDR1 SGHTA, CDR2 FQGNSA. The CDR3 consists of 15 residues. CDR3 amino acids: CASSLAKIQYYGYTF. CDR3 bases: TGTGCCAGCAGCTTAGCGAAAATTCAATACTATGGCTACACCTTC.

The chain has TRBV5-1 and TRBJ2-7; 8 bases are shared with TRBD2. With V trimmed by 4 bases and J by 2 bases, 11 bases remained unmatched. Germline lookup yields CDR1 SGHRS and CDR2 YFSETQ. The CDR3 has 16 residues. CDR3 residues: CASSPSSRAGAYEQYF. CDR3 coding DNA: TGCGCCAGCAGCCCGAGCTCGAGAGCGGGGGCCTACGAGCAGTACTTC.

This clone is medium-sized (0.01 to 0.1%). The chain joins TRBV2 to TRBJ2-2; 8 bases map to TRBD1. This CDR3 has 15 residues. The V segment lost 6 bases and the J segment 6 bases; nucleotides outside the gene matches: 9. Germline CDR1 is SNHLY and CDR2 is FYNNEI. CDR3 amino acids: CASRLGQGGPGELFF. The CDR3 bases are TGTGCCAGCAGACTAGGACAGGGCGGTCCCGGGGAGCTGTTTTTT.

The chain carries TRBV5-1 and TRBJ2-7; tentatively, D is TRBD1 (6 bases). Trimming pared 2 bases from V and 5 bases from J, leaving 14 bases between. This CDR3 is built from 14 residues. The germline gives CDR1 SGHRS, CDR2 YFSETQ. The CDR3 DNA is TGCGCCAGCAGCTTCGCGGTGGACAGTAACGAGCAGTACTTC. Translated, it gives CASSFAVDSNEQYF.

In DNA, the CDR3 is TGTGCCAGCAGTTGGGGTAGCAATCAGCCCCAGCATTTT. This sequence encodes CASSWGSNQPQHF. This sequence joins TRBV27 and TRBJ1-5; D uncertain. This CDR3 region has 13 residues. The V end was cut by 4 bases, the J end by 0 bases, with 4 bases between. From germline, CDR1 is MNHEY and CDR2 SMNVEV (reference sequence).

The chain couples TRBV19 to TRBJ2-2; D is unclear. Germline CDR1 reads LNHDA; CDR2 reads SQIVND (reference sequence). V dropped 3 bases and J dropped 3 bases, with 5 bases sitting between them. This CDR3 is 13 amino acids long. CDR3 region: CASSILDTGELFF. The CDR3, as DNA: TGTGCCAGTAGTATCTTGGACACCGGGGAGCTGTTTTTT.

CDR3 in DNA: TGTGCCAGCAGCTTTCCGACAGGGCAGAACACTGAAGCTTTCTTT. Translated: CASSFPTGQNTEAFF. The J gene is TRBJ1-1, the V gene TRBV7-9, with 7 bases identical to TRBD1. V shed 3 bases, J shed 1 base, and the junction held 5 bases outside the gene matches. This CDR3 contains 15 residues. Germline CDR1 is SEHNR and CDR2 is FQNEAQ (reference sequence). Full variable domain (outside the CDR3, taken from reference TRBV7-9 and TRBJ1-1): DTGVSQNPRHKITKRGQNVTFRCDPISEHNRLYWYRQTLGQGPEFLTYFQNEAQLEKSRLLSDRFSAERPKGSFSTLEIQRTEQGDSAMYLCASSFPTGQNTEAFFGQGTRLTVV.

J is TRBJ2-2 and V is TRBV7-3, with D maybe TRBD2 (5 bases). The V end lost 2 bases, the J end lost 4 bases, and 11 bases lay between the germline ends. The CDR3 is 15 residues long. The germline V gene encodes CDR1 SGHTA and CDR2 FQGTGA. The DNA for the CDR3 is TGTGCCAGCAGCTTAGTGGGGAGAAGCACCGGGGAGCTGTTTTTT. Protein sequence: CASSLVGRSTGELFF. Using reference TRBV7-3 and TRBJ2-2 for the parts outside the CDR3, the full variable domain is GAGVSQTPSNKVTEKGKYVELRCDPISGHTALYWYRQSLGQGPEFLIYFQGTGAADDSGLPNDRFFAVRPEGSVSTLKIQRTERGDSAVYLCASSLVGRSTGELFFGEGSRLTVL.

Concerning this clone itself: Other DNA sequences from this sample encode an identical CDR3 as well. The chain combines TRBV7-9 with TRBJ1-2, with 7 bases matching TRBD1. The junction had 3 bases not matched to a gene; V was cut back by 5 bases and J by 3 bases. There are 13 residues in the CDR3. In germline, CDR1 is SEHNR, CDR2 FQNEAQ (reference sequence). The CDR3 reads CASSPQGHYGYTF. The CDR3 DNA follows: TGTGCCAGCAGCCCACAGGGGCACTATGGCTACACCTTC.

This rearrangement joins TRBV6-1 to TRBJ2-7; 9 nucleotides line up with TRBD1. The length of the CDR3 is 14 residues. Germline assignment: CDR1 MNHNS and CDR2 SASEGT. The junction had 8 bases not matched to a gene; V was cut back by 6 bases and J by 5 bases. This CDR3 is CASSPRTGDDEQYF. As DNA, the CDR3 is TGTGCCAGCAGCCCTAGGACAGGGGACGACGAGCAGTACTTC.

CDR3 protein: CASSPPRGTEAFF. CDR3 DNA: TGTGCCAGTAGTCCCCCGAGGGGCACTGAAGCTTTCTTT. V gene TRBV19 combines with J gene TRBJ1-1; D is possibly TRBD1 (5 bases). This CDR3 comprises 13 residues. Germline V gene sequence: CDR1 LNHDA, CDR2 SQIVND (reference sequence). With 5 bases removed from V and 4 bases from J, the gap between germline ends came to 11 bases.

The rearrangement uses TRBV5-1 and TRBJ1-1, with a weak D call TRBD1 (6 bases). There are 15 residues in the CDR3. V lost 4 bases and J lost 0, with 13 bases in between. In germline, CDR1 is SGHRS, CDR2 YFSETQ. The CDR3 spells CASSPDSVVNTEAFF. The CDR3 bases are TGCGCCAGCAGCCCGGACAGTGTTGTGAACACTGAAGCTTTCTTT.

This clone appeared a few times. The chain employs TRBV5-4 and TRBJ1-1; the D is unclear. Germline values: CDR1 SGHNT, CDR2 YYREEE (reference sequence). The CDR3 consists of 12 residues. V lost 4 bases to trimming and J lost 0 bases, with 4 bases between them. This CDR3 reads CASSPLNTEAFF. The DNA for the CDR3 is TGTGCCAGCAGCCCCCTGAACACTGAAGCTTTCTTT.

This clone was recorded a few times. This chain joins TRBV5-1 and TRBJ2-3, with 11 bases fitting TRBD2. Germline CDR1 reads SGHRS; CDR2 reads YFSETQ. The CDR3 is made up of 17 amino acids. J was trimmed by 1 base and V by 7 bases; bases with no gene match: 11. This chain's CDR3 is CASHSSGRRSGTDTQYF. The CDR3 DNA follows: TGCGCCAGCCACTCTAGCGGGAGGAGGAGTGGCACAGATACGCAGTATTTT.

For the CDR3, the DNA is TGTGCCTCCCGCGACCGATACGAGCAGTACTTC. Residues: CASRDRYEQYF. The V and J genes are TRBV2 and TRBJ2-7; D is unresolved. Germline values: CDR1 SNHLY, CDR2 FYNNEI. The CDR3 contains 11 residues. V lost 11 bases to trimming and J lost 4 bases, with 12 bases between them.

CDR3 amino acids: CASSLGGVEWTDTQYF. Written as DNA, the CDR3 is TGTGCCAGCAGCTTAGGAGGGGTCGAGTGGACAGATACGCAGTATTTT. This sequence joins TRBV7-2 and TRBJ2-3; D is possibly TRBD1 or TRBD2 (5 bases each). With 1 base removed from V and 3 bases from J, the gap between germline ends came to 14 bases. The CDR3 sequence is 16 residues long. Looked up from germline, CDR1 is SGHTA and CDR2 is FQGNSA.

The V and J genes are TRBV11-2 and TRBJ2-7, with 12 bases aligning to TRBD2. V gave up 2 bases and J gave up 5 bases; unmatched junction bases: 13. This CDR3 contains 18 residues. The germline V gene encodes CDR1 SGHAT and CDR2 FQNNGV. CDR3 sequence reads: CASSLNLASGRAWNEQYF. The CDR3 DNA follows: TGTGCCAGCAGCTTAAATTTGGCTAGCGGGAGGGCCTGGAACGAGCAGTACTTC. The variable domain in full, with the rest retrieved from reference TRBV11-2 and TRBJ2-7, is EAGVAQSPRYKIIEKRQSVAFWCNPISGHATLYWYQQILGQGPKLLIQFQNNGVVDDSQLPKDRFSAERLKGVDSTLKIQPAKLEDSAVYLCASSLNLASGRAWNEQYFGPGTRLTVT.

The count of this clone is one. This chain links TRBV28 with TRBJ1-2; the D gene is possibly TRBD1 (5 bases). V was pared by 9 bases and J by 7 bases, with 18 bases between. Germline loops: CDR1 MDHEN, CDR2 SYDVKM. This CDR3 is built from 13 residues. In DNA form, the CDR3 reads TGTGCCAGTAGTACCGGGACGGTAACTGGCTACACCTTC. This codes for CASSTGTVTGYTF.